This paragraph covers one T cell receptor (beta chain) sequence. This sample is drawn from a study of shared T cell receptors in the human thymus. Here immunoSEQ multiplex PCR was the method, and the copy in TCRdb shows in-frame clones only, minus some. The sample includes about 660,000 clones, roughly 90% of them seen just once. This sample also belongs to another study, concerning human thymus T cells.

The sequencing input was thymocytes. This TCR came from a boy in the first two years of life with a congenital heart defect.

CDR3 in amino acids: CAIRRLAFEGTQYF. CDR3 nucleotide sequence: TGTGCCATCAGGCGACTAGCTTTCGAAGGGACCCAGTACTTC. The chain combines TRBV10-3 with TRBJ2-5; 7 positions match TRBD2. After removal of 6 bases from V and 7 bases from J, the junction contained 11 bases not matched to a gene. The CDR3 has 14 residues. From germline, CDR1 is ENHRY and CDR2 SYGVKD.